The following is a TCR beta chain sequence with its context. What it binds is not known. This CDR3 spans 12 amino acids. Per germline, CDR1 SQVTM and CDR2 ANQGSEA. V lost 6 bases and J lost 0, with 6 bases in between. This sample was included in a study of B cell selection in AIRE deficiency. Study results and limitations: AIRE-deficient Tconv and Treg repertoires matched healthy donors in TCRBV, CDR3 length, diversity. Only about a tenth of some 3,300 shared Treg sequences were patient-specific; about 30% healthy-specific. Shorter CDR3s marked shared Treg sequences, biased toward few non-templated insertions.

The regulatory T cell sort gate was CD4+CD25hiCD127low/negative. Clones were read by immunoSEQ multiplex PCR, and TCRdb kept only the in-frame ones, dropping some. The table has about 22,000 clones, less than 95% seen once; the top ten hold less than 2%. The specimen was Tregs sorted from PBMCs. The V call is TRBV29-1, the J call TRBJ2-1; no clear D gene. The clonotype comes from a human donor with AIRE deficiency. CDR3 sequence (DNA): TGCAGCGTCCAGAGCTCCTACAATGAGCAGTTCTTC. This gives the protein CSVQSSYNEQFF.